This section outlines one T cell receptor beta chain sequence together with its context. This entry is derived from a study of control samples from healthy donors and cancer patients. Clones were read by immunoSEQ multiplex PCR, and TCRdb kept only the in-frame ones, dropping some. The repertoire holds roughly 86,000 clones, 90% to 95% seen once, with approximately 14% in the top ten. Sequences were obtained from blood. This TCR derives from a man aged 25-40 years in good health.

The DNA for the CDR3 is TGTGCCAGCACCAAGGACAGGGCCTCTGGAAACACCATATATTTT. This gives the protein CASTKDRASGNTIYF. The rearrangement links TRBV3-1 (or the pseudogene TRBV3-2) to TRBJ1-3, with 8 bases that match TRBD1. CDR3 size: 15 residues. With V trimmed by 7 bases and J by 0 bases, 5 bases remained unmatched. Germline values: CDR1 LGHDT, CDR2 YNNKEL (reference sequence).